This TCR beta chain was identified in a study of blood T cell repertoires in COVID-19. Overall study context: T cells, B-cell-depleted T cells, or PBMCs supplied cDNA or gDNA.

Germline CDR1 reads SEHNR; CDR2 reads FQNEAQ (reference sequence). The CDR3 loop spans 13 amino acids. The germline V and J ends were trimmed by 7 bases and 1 base, with 10 bases remaining between them. Profiling relied on immunoSEQ multiplex PCR, and the TCRdb table lists in-frame clones only, not all of them. Among some 150,000 clones listed, 60% to 80% were seen once. Material for sequencing was peripheral blood. The chain couples TRBV7-9 to TRBJ2-5; the D gene is possibly TRBD1 (5 bases). The clonotype comes from a woman in her forties or fifties with active or convalescent COVID-19. For the CDR3, the DNA is TGTGCCAGCATCGTGGACACCCAAGAGACCCAGTACTTC. Translating gives CASIVDTQETQYF.